This T cell receptor beta chain stems from a study of blood T cells in healthy people across ages. Points from the study as a whole: Long-lived donors carried more naive CD4+ cells and greater diversity than aged donors.

The ends lost 4 bases at V and 7 bases at J; junction bases unmatched: 10. The CDR3 has 14 amino acids. Per germline, CDR1 SGHVS and CDR2 FNYEAQ. Each of the donors had around 10 milliliters of peripheral blood drawn into EDTA-treated Vacutainer tubes. This clonotype was recorded a few times. Its antigen is unknown. A J-beta primer mix and a sample-barcoded 5' primer were used in a second PCR of roughly 7 to 12 cycles. TCRdb itself ran the 5' RACE reads through MiXCR, one entry per CDR3 protein. The sample gives more than 800,000 distinct CDR3 sequences, more than 40% of which show up once; 15% to 20% is in the top ten.

This clonotype was sampled from a woman aged 55 to 70 in good health. The specimen was blood. The V call is TRBV7-6, the J call TRBJ2-7; 7 bases map to TRBD1. Here the CDR3 DNA reads TGTGCCAGCAGCTGGCGACAGGGCCCCTGGGAGCAGTACTTC. Its protein product is CASSWRQGPWEQYF.